This record looks at one T cell receptor beta chain sequence and its context. CDR1 LGHNA and CDR2 YNFKEQ come from the germline V gene. This CDR3 spans 15 amino acids. V was shortened by 8 bases and J by 0 bases, with 16 bases between the two germline ends. These data originate in a study of technical replicates of blood from four donors. TCRdb keeps only in-frame clones here, not all; method: immunoSEQ multiplex PCR. Among around 80,000 clones listed, roughly 94% were seen once. The receptor comes from a human donor in good health. The material sequenced was T cells isolated from PBMCs. The rearrangement uses TRBV4-2 and TRBJ1-1; possibly TRBD1 for D (5 bases). The CDR3 loop is CASGQGRALNTEAFF. The CDR3 DNA follows: TGTGCCAGCGGTCAGGGTAGGGCCCTGAACACTGAAGCTTTCTTT.